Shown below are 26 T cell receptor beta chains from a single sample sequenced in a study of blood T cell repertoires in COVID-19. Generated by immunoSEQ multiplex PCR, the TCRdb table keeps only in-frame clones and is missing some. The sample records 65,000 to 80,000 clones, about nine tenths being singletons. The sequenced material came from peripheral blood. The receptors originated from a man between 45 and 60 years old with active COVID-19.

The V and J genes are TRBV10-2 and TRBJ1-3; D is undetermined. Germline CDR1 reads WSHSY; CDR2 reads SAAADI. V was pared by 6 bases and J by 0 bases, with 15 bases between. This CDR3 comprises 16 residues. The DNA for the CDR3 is TGCGCCAGCAGCCTTGGACCGGAGGTCTCTGGAAACACCATATATTTT. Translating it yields CASSLGPEVSGNTIYF.

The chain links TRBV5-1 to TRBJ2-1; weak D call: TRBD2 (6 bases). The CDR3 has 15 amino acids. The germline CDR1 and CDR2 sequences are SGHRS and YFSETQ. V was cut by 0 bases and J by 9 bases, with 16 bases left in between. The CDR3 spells CASSLGGTVAFEQFF. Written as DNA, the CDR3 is TGCGCCAGCAGCTTGGGAGGGACTGTAGCTTTTGAGCAGTTCTTC.

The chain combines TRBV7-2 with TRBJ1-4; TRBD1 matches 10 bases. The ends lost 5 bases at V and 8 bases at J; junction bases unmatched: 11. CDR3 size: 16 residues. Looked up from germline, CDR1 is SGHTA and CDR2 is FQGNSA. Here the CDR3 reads CASSPPAGTGDEKLFF. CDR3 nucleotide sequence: TGTGCCAGCAGCCCCCCCGCCGGGACAGGGGACGAAAAACTGTTTTTT.

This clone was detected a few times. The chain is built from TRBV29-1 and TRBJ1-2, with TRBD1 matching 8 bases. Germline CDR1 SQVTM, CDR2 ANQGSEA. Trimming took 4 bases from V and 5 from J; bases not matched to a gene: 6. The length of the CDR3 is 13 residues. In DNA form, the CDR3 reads TGCAGCGTTGTACAGGGGGGTGCGTATGGCTACACCTTC. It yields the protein CSVVQGGAYGYTF.

The CDR3 here is CASSLRTSGFSTDTQYF. Here the CDR3 DNA reads TGTGCCAGCAGCCTCCGGACTAGCGGGTTTAGCACAGATACGCAGTATTTT. The chain links TRBV7-2 to TRBJ2-3; 11 bases agree with TRBD2. The CDR3 spans 17 residues. Trimming at V came to 5 bases and at J to 0 bases, leaving 7 bases not matched to a gene. Per the germline V gene, CDR1 is SGHTA and CDR2 is FQGNSA.

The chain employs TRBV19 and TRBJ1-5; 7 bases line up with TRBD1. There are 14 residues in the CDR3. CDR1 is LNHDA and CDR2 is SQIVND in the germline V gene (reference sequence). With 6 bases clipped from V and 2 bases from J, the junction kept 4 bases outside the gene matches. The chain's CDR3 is CASSTGVGNQPQHF. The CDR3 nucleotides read TGTGCCAGTAGCACAGGGGTGGGCAATCAGCCCCAGCATTTT.

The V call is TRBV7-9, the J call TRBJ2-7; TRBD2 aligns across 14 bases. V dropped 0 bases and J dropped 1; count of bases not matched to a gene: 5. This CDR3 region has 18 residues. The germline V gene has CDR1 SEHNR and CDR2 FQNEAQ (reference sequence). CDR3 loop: CASSLAGTSGGLSYEQYF. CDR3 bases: TGTGCCAGCAGCTTAGCCGGGACTAGCGGGGGCCTTTCCTACGAGCAGTACTTC.

DNA for the CDR3: TGTGCCAGTGAGACCCGGGACATGCTGAACACTGAAGCTTTCTTT. As protein: CASETRDMLNTEAFF. The chain carries TRBV7-9 and TRBJ1-1; TRBD1 is a possible D gene (6 bases). Germline V lookup: CDR1 SEHNR, CDR2 FQNEAQ (reference sequence). V lost 9 bases and J lost 0, with 17 bases in between. This CDR3 has 15 amino acids.

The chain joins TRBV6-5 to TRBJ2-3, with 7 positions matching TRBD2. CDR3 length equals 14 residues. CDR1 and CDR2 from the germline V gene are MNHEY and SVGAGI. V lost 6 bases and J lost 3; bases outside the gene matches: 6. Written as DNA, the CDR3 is TGTGCCAGCAGGGCGAGGGGAGGGACAGATACGCAGTATTTT. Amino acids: CASRARGGTDTQYF.

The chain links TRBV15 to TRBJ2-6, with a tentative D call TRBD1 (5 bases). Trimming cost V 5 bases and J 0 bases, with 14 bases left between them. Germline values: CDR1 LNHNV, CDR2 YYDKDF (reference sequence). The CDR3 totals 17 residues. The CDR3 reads CATSGRGKGSGANVLTF. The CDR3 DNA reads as TGTGCCACCAGCGGAAGGGGAAAGGGCTCTGGGGCCAACGTCCTGACTTTC.

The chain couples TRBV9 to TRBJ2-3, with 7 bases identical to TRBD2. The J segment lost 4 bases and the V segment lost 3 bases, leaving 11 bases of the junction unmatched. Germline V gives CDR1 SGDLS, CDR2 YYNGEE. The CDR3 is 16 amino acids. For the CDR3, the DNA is TGTGCCAGCAGCGGAGCTGGCGGGGGAATCGCAGATACGCAGTATTTT. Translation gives CASSGAGGGIADTQYF.

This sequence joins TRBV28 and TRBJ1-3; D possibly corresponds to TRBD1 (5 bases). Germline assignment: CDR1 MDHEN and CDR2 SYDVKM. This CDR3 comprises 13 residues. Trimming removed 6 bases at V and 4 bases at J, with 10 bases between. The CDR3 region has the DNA TGTGCCAGCAGCCAGGGTTACGGAAACACCATATATTTT. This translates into CASSQGYGNTIYF. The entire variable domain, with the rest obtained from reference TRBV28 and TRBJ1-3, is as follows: DVKVTQSSRYLVKRTGEKVFLECVQDMDHENMFWYRQDPGLGLRLIYFSYDVKMKEKGDIPEGYSVSREKKERFSLILESASTNQTSMYLCASSQGYGNTIYFGEGSWLTVV.

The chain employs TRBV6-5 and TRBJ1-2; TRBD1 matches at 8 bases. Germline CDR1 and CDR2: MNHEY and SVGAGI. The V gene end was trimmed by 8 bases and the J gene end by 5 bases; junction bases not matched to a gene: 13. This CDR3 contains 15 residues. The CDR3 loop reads CASHTRPGGEYGYTF. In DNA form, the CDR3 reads TGTGCCAGCCATACCCGGCCAGGGGGCGAGTATGGCTACACCTTC.

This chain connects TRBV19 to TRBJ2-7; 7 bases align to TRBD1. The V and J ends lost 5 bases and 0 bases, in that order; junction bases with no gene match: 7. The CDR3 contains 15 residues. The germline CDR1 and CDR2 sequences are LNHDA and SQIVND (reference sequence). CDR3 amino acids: CASSQLDRSSYEQYF. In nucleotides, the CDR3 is TGTGCCAGTAGTCAGTTGGACAGGTCCTCCTACGAGCAGTACTTC.

The CDR3 bases are TGTGCCAGCAGCTTAATTGGGACTAGCGGGAGATTCTACAATGAGCAGTTCTTC. Its protein is CASSLIGTSGRFYNEQFF. The chain combines TRBV7-3 with TRBJ2-1; 14 bases agree with TRBD2. Trimming at V came to 1 base and at J to 3 bases, leaving 5 bases not matched to a gene. This CDR3 is 18 amino acids long. CDR1 is SGHTA, CDR2 FQGTGA, per germline.

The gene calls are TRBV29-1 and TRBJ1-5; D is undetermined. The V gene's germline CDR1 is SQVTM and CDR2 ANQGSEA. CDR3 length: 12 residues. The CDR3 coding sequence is TGCGCGGGTGGAGGGAGCAATCAGCCCCAGCATTTT. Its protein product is CAGGGSNQPQHF.

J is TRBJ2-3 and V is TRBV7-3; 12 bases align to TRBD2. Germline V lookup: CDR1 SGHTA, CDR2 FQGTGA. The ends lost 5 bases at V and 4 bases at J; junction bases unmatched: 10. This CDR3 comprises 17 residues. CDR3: CASSPLALAGGADTQYF. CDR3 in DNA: TGTGCCAGCAGCCCTCTGGCTCTAGCGGGGGGGGCAGATACGCAGTATTTT.

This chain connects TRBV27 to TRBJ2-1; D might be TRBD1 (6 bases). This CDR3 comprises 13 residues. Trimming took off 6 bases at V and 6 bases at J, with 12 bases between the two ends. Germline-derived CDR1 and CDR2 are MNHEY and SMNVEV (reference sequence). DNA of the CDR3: TGTGCCAGCAGCCCTACAGGGAGCAATGAGCAGTTCTTC. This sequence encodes CASSPTGSNEQFF.

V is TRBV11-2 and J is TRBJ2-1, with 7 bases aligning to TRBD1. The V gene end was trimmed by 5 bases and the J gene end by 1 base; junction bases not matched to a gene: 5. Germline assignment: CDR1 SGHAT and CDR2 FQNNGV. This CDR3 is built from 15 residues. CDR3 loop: CASSTGAVSYNEQFF. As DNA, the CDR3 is TGTGCCAGCAGCACAGGGGCCGTATCCTACAATGAGCAGTTCTTC.

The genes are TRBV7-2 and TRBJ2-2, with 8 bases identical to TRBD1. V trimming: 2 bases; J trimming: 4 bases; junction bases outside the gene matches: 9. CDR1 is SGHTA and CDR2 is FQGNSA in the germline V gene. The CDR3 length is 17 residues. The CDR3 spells CASSLRLRTGPTGELFF. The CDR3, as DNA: TGTGCCAGCAGCTTAAGATTAAGGACAGGGCCCACCGGGGAGCTGTTTTTT.

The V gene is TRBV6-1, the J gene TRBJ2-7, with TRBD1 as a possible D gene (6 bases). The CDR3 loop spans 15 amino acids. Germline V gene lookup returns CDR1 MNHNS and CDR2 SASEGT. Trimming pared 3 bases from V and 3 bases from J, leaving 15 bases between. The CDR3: CASSDGGQGLYEQYF. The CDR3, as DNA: TGTGCCAGCAGTGATGGGGGACAAGGCCTCTACGAGCAGTACTTC.

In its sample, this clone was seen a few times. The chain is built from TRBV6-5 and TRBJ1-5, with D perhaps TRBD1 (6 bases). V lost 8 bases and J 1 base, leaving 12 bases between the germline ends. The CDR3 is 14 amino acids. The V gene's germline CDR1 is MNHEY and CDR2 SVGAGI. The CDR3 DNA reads TGTGCCAGCGGGCGCAGGGGCAGCAATCAGCCCCAGCATTTT. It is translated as CASGRRGSNQPQHF.

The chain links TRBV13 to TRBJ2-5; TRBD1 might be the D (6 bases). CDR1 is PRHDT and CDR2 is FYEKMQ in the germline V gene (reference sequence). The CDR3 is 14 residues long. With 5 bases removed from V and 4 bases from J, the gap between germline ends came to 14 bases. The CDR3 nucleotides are TGTGCCAGCAGCCCAGGGGACGGCGGAGAGACCCAGTACTTC. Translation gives CASSPGDGGETQYF.

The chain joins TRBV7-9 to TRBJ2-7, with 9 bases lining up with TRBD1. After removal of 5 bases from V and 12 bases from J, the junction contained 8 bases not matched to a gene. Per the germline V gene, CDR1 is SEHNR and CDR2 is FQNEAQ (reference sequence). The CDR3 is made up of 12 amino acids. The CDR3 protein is CASSQEDRGAYF. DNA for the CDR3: TGTGCCAGCAGCCAAGAGGACAGGGGCGCGTACTTC.

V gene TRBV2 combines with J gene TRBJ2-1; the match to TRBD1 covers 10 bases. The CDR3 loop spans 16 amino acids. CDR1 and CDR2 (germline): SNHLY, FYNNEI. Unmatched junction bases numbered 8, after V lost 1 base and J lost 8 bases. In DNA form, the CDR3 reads TGTGCCAGCAGTGAAGGGGCTGGGACAGGGGCCTATGAGCAGTTCTTC. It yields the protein CASSEGAGTGAYEQFF.

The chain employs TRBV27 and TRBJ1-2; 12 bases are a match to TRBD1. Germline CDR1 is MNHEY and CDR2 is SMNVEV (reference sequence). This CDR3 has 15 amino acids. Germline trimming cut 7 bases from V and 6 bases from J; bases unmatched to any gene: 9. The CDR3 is CASTSPGQGADGYTF. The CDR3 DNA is TGTGCCAGCACATCCCCGGGACAGGGGGCTGATGGCTACACCTTC.